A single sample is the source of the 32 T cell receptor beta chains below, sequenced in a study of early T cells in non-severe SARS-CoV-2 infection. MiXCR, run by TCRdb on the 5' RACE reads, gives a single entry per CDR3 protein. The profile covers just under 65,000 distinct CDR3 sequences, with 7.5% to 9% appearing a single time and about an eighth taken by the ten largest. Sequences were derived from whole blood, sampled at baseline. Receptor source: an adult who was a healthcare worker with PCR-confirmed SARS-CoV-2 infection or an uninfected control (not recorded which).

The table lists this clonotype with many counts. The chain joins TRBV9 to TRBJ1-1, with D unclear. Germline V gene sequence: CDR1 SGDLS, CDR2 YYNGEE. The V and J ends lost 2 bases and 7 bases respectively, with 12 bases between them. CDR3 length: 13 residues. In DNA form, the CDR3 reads TGTGCCAGCAGCGTTATCGGGTCGGATGAAGCTTTCTTT. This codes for CASSVIGSDEAFF.

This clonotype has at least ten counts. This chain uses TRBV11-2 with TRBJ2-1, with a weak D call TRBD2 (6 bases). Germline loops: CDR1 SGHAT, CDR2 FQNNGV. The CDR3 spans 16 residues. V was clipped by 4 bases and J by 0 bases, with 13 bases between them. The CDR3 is CASSWRGTTSYNEQFF. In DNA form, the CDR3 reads TGTGCCAGCAGCTGGCGGGGAACCACCTCCTACAATGAGCAGTTCTTC.

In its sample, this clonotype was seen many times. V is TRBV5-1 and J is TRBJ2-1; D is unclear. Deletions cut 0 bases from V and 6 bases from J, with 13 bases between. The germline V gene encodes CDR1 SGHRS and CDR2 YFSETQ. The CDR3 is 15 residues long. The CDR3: CASSLEHSSINEQFF. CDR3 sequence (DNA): TGCGCCAGCAGCTTGGAACATTCTAGTATCAATGAGCAGTTCTTC.

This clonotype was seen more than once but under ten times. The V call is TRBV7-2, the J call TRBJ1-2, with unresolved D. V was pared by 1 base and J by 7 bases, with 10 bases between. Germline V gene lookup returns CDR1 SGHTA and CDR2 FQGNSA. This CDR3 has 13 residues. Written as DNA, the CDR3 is TGTGCCAGCAGCTTAGATAGGCGGGCTGGCTACACCTTC. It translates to CASSLDRRAGYTF. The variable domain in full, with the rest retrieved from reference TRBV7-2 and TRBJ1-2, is GAGVSQSPSNKVTEKGKDVELRCDPISGHTALYWYRQSLGQGLEFLIYFQGNSAPDKSGLPSDRFSAERTGGSVSTLTIQRTQQEDSAVYLCASSLDRRAGYTFGSGTRLTVV.

The CDR3 region is CATSDWDARSSGANVLTF. The DNA of the CDR3 is TGTGCCACCAGTGATTGGGACGCCCGGAGCTCTGGGGCCAACGTCCTGACTTTC. V gene TRBV24-1 combines with J gene TRBJ2-6; either TRBD1 or TRBD2 may fit D (5 bases each). The CDR3 runs to 18 residues. The germline V gene encodes CDR1 KGHDR and CDR2 SFDVKD. V dropped 2 bases and J dropped 0 bases, with 13 bases sitting between them.

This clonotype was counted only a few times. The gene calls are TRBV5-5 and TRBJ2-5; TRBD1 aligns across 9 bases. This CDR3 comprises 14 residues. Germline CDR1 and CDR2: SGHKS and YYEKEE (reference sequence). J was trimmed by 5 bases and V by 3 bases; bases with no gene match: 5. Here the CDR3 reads CASSSQGAGETQYF. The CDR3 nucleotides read TGTGCCAGCAGCTCACAGGGGGCCGGGGAGACCCAGTACTTC.

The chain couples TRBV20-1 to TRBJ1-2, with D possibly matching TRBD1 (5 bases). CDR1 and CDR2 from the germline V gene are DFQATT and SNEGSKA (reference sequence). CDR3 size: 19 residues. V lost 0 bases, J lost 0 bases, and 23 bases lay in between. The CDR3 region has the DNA TGCAGTGCTAGAGAGGCCCTTACAGGTTTGACGTACCCTAACTATGGCTACACCTTC. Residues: CSAREALTGLTYPNYGYTF.

The CDR3 DNA sequence: TGTGCCAGCAGCACAACAGGGAGCGAAGAAGAGACCCAGTACTTC. Residues: CASSTTGSEEETQYF. The rearrangement uses TRBV5-4 and TRBJ2-5, with D possibly TRBD1 on 6 matching bases. The CDR3 covers 15 residues. Germline-derived CDR1 and CDR2 are SGHNT and YYREEE (reference sequence). V was trimmed by 4 bases and J by 3 bases, leaving 16 bases between them.

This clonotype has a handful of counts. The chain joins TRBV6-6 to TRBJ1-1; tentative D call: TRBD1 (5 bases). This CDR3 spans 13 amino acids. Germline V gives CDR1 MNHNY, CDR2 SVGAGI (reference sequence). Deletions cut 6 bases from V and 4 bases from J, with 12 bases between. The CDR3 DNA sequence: TGTGCCAGCAGGCGGGGGTTGGGCACTGAAGCTTTCTTT. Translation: CASRRGLGTEAFF.

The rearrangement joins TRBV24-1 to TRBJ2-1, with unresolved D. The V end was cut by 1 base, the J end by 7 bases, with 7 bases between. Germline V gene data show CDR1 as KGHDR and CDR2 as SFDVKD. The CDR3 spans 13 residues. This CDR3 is CATSDLRVNEQFF. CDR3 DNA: TGTGCCACCAGTGATTTACGCGTAAATGAGCAGTTCTTC.

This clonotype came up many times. CDR3: CASNPPQGLNEQFF. In DNA, the CDR3 is TGTGCCAGCAACCCCCCACAGGGCCTCAATGAGCAGTTCTTC. This chain joins TRBV2 and TRBJ2-1; TRBD1 is a possible D gene (6 bases). CDR3 length: 14 amino acids. Trimming cost V 7 bases and J 6 bases, with 16 bases left between them. Germline V lookup: CDR1 SNHLY, CDR2 FYNNEI.

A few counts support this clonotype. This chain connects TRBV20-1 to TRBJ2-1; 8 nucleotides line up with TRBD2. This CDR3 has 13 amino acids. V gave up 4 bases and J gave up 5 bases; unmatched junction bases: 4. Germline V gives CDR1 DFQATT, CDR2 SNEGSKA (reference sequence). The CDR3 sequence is CSATAGENNEQFF. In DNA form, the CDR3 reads TGCAGTGCTACAGCGGGAGAGAACAATGAGCAGTTCTTC.

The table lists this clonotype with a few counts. This CDR3 reads CASSLVGQGFYEQYF. DNA for the CDR3: TGTGCCAGCAGCTTAGTTGGACAGGGATTCTACGAGCAGTACTTC. The V call is TRBV7-2, the J call TRBJ2-7, with 8 bases identical to TRBD1. The CDR3 sequence is 15 residues long. Germline V gene sequence: CDR1 SGHTA, CDR2 FQGNSA. Losses at the gene ends were 1 base for V and 3 bases for J; bases not matched to a gene: 5.

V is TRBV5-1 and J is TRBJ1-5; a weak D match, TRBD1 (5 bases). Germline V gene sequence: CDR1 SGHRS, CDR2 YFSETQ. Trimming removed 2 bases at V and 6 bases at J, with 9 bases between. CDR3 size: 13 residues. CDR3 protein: CASSFGGGQPQHF. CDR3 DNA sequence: TGCGCCAGCAGCTTCGGGGGAGGTCAGCCCCAGCATTTT.

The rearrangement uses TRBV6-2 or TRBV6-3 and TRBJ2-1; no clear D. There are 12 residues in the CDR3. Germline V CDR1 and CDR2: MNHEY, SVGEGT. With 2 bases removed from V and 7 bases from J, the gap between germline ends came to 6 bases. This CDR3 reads CASSYIRNEQFF. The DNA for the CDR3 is TGTGCCAGCAGTTACATCCGTAATGAGCAGTTCTTC.

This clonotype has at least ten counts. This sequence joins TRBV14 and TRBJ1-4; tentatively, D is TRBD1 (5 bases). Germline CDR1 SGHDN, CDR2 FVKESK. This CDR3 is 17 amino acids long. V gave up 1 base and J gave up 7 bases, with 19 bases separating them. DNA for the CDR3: TGTGCCAGCAGCCAAGGATTCTCCGGGACGGGGGGTGAAAAACTGTTTTTT. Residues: CASSQGFSGTGGEKLFF.

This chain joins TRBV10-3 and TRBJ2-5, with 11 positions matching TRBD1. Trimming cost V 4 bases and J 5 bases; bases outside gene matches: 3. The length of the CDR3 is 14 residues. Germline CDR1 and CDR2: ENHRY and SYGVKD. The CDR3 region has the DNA TGTGCCATCAGTGCGGACAGGGGGCATGAGACCCAGTACTTC. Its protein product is CAISADRGHETQYF.

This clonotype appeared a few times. The CDR3 protein is CASSLRGLRDSPLHF. The CDR3 DNA sequence: TGTGCCAGCAGTTTACGGGGACTCCGCGATTCACCCCTCCACTTT. This chain connects TRBV12-3 or TRBV12-4 to TRBJ1-6; a possible D gene is TRBD1 (5 bases). CDR3 length: 15 residues. Trimming stripped 2 bases from V and 8 bases from J, with 13 bases between.

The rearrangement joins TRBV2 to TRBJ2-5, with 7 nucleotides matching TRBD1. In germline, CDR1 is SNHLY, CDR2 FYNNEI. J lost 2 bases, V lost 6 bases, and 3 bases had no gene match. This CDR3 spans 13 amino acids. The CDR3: CASRGQLQETQYF. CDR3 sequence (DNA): TGTGCCAGCAGGGGACAGCTTCAAGAGACCCAGTACTTC.

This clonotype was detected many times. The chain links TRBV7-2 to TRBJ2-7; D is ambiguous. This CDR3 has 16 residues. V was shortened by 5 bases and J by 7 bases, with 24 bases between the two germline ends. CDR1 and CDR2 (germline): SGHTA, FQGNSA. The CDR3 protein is CASSPPPIGVAWEQYF. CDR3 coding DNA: TGTGCCAGCAGCCCCCCCCCTATAGGTGTCGCCTGGGAGCAGTACTTC. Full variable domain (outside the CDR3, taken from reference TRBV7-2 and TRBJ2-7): GAGVSQSPSNKVTEKGKDVELRCDPISGHTALYWYRQSLGQGLEFLIYFQGNSAPDKSGLPSDRFSAERTGGSVSTLTIQRTQQEDSAVYLCASSPPPIGVAWEQYFGPGTRLTVT.

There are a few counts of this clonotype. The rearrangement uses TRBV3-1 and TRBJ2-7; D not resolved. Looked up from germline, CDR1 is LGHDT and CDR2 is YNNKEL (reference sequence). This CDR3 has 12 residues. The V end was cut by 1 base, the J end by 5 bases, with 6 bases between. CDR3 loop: CASSQVSNEQYF. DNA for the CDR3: TGTGCCAGCAGCCAAGTAAGCAACGAGCAGTACTTC.

In nucleotides, the CDR3 is TGTGCCAGCACCCCGAGGGGGGGACGGGCGAACACTGAAGCTTTCTTT. Translated, it gives CASTPRGGRANTEAFF. The rearrangement links TRBV3-1 to TRBJ1-1; a possible D gene is TRBD1 (6 bases). The germline CDR1 and CDR2 sequences are LGHDT and YNNKEL (reference sequence). V was shortened by 7 bases and J by 1 base, with 19 bases between the two germline ends. The CDR3 sequence is 16 residues long. The full variable domain, completed using reference TRBV3-1 and TRBJ1-1, is DTAVSQTPKYLVTQMGNDKSIKCEQNLGHDTMYWYKQDSKKFLKIMFSYNNKELIINETVPNRFSPKSPDKAHLNLHINSLELGDSAVYFCASTPRGGRANTEAFFGQGTRLTVV.

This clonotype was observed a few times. DNA for the CDR3: TGCGCCAGCAGCTCAATACCGGGACAGAACACCGGGGAGCTGTTTTTT. It translates to CASSSIPGQNTGELFF. The chain couples TRBV5-1 to TRBJ2-2; D might be TRBD1 (6 bases). Germline-derived CDR1 and CDR2 are SGHRS and YFSETQ. The CDR3 totals 16 residues. V shed 3 bases and J shed 1 base, with 13 bases lying between them. Variable domain in full (rest from reference TRBV5-1 and TRBJ2-2): KAGVTQTPRYLIKTRGQQVTLSCSPISGHRSVSWYQQTPGQGLQFLFEYFSETQRNKGNFPGRFSGRQFSNSRSEMNVSTLELGDSALYLCASSSIPGQNTGELFFGEGSRLTVL.

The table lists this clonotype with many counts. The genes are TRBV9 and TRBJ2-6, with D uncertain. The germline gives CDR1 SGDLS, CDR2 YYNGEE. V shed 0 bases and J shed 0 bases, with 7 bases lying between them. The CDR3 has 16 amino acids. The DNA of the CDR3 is TGTGCCAGCAGCGTAGATTCGAGCTCTGGGGCCAACGTCCTGACTTTC. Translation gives CASSVDSSSGANVLTF.

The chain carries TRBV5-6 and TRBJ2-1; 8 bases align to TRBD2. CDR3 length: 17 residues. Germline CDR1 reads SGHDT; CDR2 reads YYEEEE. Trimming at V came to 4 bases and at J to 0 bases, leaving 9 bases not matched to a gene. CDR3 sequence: CASSPVAGLSSYNEQFF. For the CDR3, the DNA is TGTGCCAGCAGCCCAGTAGCGGGATTAAGCTCCTACAATGAGCAGTTCTTC.

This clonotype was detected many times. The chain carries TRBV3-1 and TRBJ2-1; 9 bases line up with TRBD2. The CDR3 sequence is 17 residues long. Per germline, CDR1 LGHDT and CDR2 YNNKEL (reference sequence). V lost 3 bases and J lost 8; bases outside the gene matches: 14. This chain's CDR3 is CASSHPRAGGPMDEQFF. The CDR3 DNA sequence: TGTGCCAGCAGCCACCCGCGGGCGGGAGGGCCGATGGATGAGCAGTTCTTC.

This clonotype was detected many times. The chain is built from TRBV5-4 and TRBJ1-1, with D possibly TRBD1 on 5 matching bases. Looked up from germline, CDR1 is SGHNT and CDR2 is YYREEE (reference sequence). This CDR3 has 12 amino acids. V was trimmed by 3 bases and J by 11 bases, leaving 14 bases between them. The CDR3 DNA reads TGTGCCAGCAGCTCCCAAGACCGGGGGGCTTTCTTT. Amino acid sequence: CASSSQDRGAFF.

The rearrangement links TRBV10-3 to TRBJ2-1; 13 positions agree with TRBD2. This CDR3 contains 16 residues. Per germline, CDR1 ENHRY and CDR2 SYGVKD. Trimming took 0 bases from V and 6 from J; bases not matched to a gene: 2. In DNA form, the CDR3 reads TGTGCCATCAGTGAGTCTGGACTAGCGGGGGCCAATGAGCAGTTCTTC. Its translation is CAISESGLAGANEQFF.

CDR3 coding DNA: TGTGCCAGCAGCTTAAGGCGGAGGGGCTCCTACAATGAGCAGTTCTTC. Protein sequence: CASSLRRRGSYNEQFF. This chain uses TRBV13 with TRBJ2-1; D possibly corresponds to TRBD2 (6 bases). Trimming shortened V by 2 bases and J by 0 bases, and 11 bases separated the two germline ends. The CDR3 has 16 amino acids. Per germline, CDR1 PRHDT and CDR2 FYEKMQ (reference sequence). Complete variable domain (other parts from reference TRBV13 and TRBJ2-1): AAGVIQSPRHLIKEKRETATLKCYPIPRHDTVYWYQQGPGQDPQFLISFYEKMQSDKGSIPDRFSAQQFSDYHSELNMSSLELGDSALYFCASSLRRRGSYNEQFFGPGTRLTVL.

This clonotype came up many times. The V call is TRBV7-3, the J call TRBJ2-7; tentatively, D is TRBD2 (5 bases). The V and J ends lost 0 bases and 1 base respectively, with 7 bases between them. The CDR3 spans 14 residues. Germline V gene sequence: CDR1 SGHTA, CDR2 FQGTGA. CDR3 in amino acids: CASSLTGDSYEQYF. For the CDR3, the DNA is TGTGCCAGCAGCTTAACCGGGGATTCCTACGAGCAGTACTTC.

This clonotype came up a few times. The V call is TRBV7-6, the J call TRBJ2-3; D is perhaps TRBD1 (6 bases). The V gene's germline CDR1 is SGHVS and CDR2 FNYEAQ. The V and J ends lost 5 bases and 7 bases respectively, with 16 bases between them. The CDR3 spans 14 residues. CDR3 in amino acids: CASSPYQDRYTQYF. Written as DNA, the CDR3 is TGTGCCAGCAGCCCTTACCAGGACAGATATACGCAGTATTTT.

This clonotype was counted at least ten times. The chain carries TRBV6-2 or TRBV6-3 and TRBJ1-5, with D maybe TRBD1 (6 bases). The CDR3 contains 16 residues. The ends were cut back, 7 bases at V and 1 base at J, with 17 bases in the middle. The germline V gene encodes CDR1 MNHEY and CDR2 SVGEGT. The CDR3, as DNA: TGTGCCAGCATCGGAATACAGGGTATGAGCAATCAGCCCCAGCATTTT. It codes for CASIGIQGMSNQPQHF.